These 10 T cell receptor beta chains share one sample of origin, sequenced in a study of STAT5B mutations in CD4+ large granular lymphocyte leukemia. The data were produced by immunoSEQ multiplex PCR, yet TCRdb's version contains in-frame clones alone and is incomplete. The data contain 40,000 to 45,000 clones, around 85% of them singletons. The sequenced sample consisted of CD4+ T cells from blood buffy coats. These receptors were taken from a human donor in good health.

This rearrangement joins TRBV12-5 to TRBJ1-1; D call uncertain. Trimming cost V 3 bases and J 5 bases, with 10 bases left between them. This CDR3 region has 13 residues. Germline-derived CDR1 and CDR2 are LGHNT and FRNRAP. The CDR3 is CASGFWGGTEAFF. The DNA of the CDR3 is TGTGCTAGTGGTTTTTGGGGTGGGACTGAAGCTTTCTTT.

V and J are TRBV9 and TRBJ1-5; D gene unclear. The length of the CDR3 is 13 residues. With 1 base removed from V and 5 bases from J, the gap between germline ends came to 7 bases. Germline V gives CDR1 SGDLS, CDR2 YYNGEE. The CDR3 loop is CASSVFPDQPQHF. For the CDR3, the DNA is TGTGCCAGCAGCGTATTCCCGGATCAGCCCCAGCATTTT.

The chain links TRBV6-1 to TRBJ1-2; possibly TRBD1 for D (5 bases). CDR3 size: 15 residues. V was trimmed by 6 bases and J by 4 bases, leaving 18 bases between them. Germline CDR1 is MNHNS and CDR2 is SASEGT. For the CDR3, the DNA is TGTGCCAGCAGCGCCGGGACCCTGGTTCGCTATGGCTACACCTTC. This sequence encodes CASSAGTLVRYGYTF.

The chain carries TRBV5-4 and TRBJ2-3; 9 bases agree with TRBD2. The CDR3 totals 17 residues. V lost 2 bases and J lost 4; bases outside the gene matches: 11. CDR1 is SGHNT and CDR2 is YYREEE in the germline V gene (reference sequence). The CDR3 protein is CASSLGASGVAADTQYF. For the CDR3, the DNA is TGTGCCAGCAGCTTAGGGGCTAGCGGGGTTGCAGCAGATACGCAGTATTTT. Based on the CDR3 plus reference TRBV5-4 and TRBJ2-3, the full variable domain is ETGVTQSPTHLIKTRGQQVTLRCSSQSGHNTVSWYQQALGQGPQFIFQYYREEENGRGNFPPRFSGLQFPNYSSELNVNALELDDSALYLCASSLGASGVAADTQYFGPGTRLTVL.

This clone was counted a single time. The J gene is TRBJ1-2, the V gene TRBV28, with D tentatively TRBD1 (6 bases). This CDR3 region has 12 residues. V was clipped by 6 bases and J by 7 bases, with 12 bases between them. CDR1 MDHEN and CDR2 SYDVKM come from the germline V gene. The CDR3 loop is CASRHQGPGYTF. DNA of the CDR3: TGTGCCAGCAGACACCAGGGGCCTGGCTACACCTTC.

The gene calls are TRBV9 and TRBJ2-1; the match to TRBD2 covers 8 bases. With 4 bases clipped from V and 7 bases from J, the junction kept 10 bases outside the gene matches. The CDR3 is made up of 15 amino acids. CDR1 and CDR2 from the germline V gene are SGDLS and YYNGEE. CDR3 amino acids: CASSLSGSLSNEQFF. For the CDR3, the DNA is TGTGCCAGCAGCCTCAGCGGGAGTTTGTCGAATGAGCAGTTCTTC.

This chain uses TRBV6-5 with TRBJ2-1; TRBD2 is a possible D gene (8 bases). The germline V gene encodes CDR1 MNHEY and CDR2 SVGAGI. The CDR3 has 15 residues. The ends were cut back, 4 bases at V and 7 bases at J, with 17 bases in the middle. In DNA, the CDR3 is TGTGCCAGCAGTTCTCCGGGACAGCGGGGGAATGAGCAGTTCTTC. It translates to CASSSPGQRGNEQFF.

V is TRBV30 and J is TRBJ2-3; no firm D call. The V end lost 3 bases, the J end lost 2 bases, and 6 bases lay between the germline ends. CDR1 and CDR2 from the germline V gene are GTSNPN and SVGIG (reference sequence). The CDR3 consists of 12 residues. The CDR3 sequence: CAWRRNTDTQYF. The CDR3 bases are TGTGCCTGGAGAAGAAACACAGATACGCAGTATTTT.

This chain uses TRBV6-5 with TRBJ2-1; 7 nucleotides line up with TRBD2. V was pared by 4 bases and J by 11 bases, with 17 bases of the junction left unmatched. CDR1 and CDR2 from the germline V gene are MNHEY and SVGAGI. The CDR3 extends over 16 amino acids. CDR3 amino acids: CASSSFSGTTNEKQFF. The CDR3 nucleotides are TGTGCCAGCAGTTCCTTTTCCGGGACTACCAATGAGAAGCAGTTCTTC.

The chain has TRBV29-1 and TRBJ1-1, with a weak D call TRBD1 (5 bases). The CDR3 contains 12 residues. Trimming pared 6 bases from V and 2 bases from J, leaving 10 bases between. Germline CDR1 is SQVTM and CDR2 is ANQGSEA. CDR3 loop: CSVGLGNTEAFF. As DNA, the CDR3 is TGCAGCGTGGGACTGGGAAACACTGAAGCTTTCTTT.